Below are 8 T cell receptor beta chains sequenced from a single sample in a study of blood T cell repertoires in COVID-19. Sequencing used immunoSEQ multiplex PCR; TCRdb keeps in-frame clones, though not all of them. The data hold tens of thousands of clones, with nearly 90% observed a single time. Sequences were obtained from peripheral blood. These TCRs come from a man aged 45 to 65 with acute or convalescent COVID-19.

The chain is built from TRBV29-1 and TRBJ2-7; 13 nucleotides match TRBD2. Trimming at V came to 7 bases and at J to 3 bases, leaving 12 bases not matched to a gene. The germline gives CDR1 SQVTM, CDR2 ANQGSEA. This CDR3 is 16 amino acids long. The DNA for the CDR3 is TGCAGCGCCAGAGCGAGAGGGACTAGCGGGAACTACGAGCAGTACTTC. Encoded protein: CSARARGTSGNYEQYF.

Notes on this clone: At one of its ends the junction is not consistent with the germline gene, which may arise from a read error. V usage is TRBV7-9 and J usage is TRBJ2-7; D may be TRBD1 (6 bases). The CDR3 is 14 amino acids. CDR1 is SEHNR and CDR2 is FQNEAQ in the germline V gene (reference sequence). Here the CDR3 DNA reads TGTGCCAGCAATGAAGGGGGTAGCTCCCACGAGCAGTACTTC. Its translation: CASNEGGSSHEQYF.

J is TRBJ2-4 and V is TRBV7-9; D perhaps matches TRBD1 (8 bases). V lost 5 bases and J 8 bases, leaving 22 bases between the germline ends. This CDR3 contains 16 residues. Germline loops: CDR1 SEHNR, CDR2 FQNEAQ (reference sequence). Written as DNA, the CDR3 is TGTGCCAGCAGCCCAGGGGACGGACAGGGAGGGGACATTCAGTACTTC. Protein product: CASSPGDGQGGDIQYF.

The J gene is TRBJ2-5, the V gene TRBV19, with D possibly matching TRBD1 (5 bases). V lost 5 bases and J lost 1, with 11 bases in between. Germline V gives CDR1 LNHDA, CDR2 SQIVND (reference sequence). The CDR3 spans 14 residues. The CDR3 is CASSSRQSQETQYF. CDR3 DNA sequence: TGTGCCAGTAGTTCCAGACAGTCCCAAGAGACCCAGTACTTC.

The chain employs TRBV30 and TRBJ2-1, with 11 bases that match TRBD2. Germline V gene sequence: CDR1 GTSNPN, CDR2 SVGIG (reference sequence). V lost 2 bases, J lost 8 bases, and 14 bases stayed unmatched. The CDR3 totals 17 residues. CDR3 in amino acids: CAWSIGRTSGRGDEQFF. The CDR3 region has the DNA TGTGCCTGGAGTATTGGGAGAACTAGCGGGAGAGGAGATGAGCAGTTCTTC.

The rearrangement links TRBV6-1 to TRBJ2-1, with 8 bases that match TRBD2. Trimming took 0 bases from V and 9 from J; bases not matched to a gene: 10. This CDR3 is built from 16 residues. CDR1 is MNHNS, CDR2 SASEGT, per germline. In DNA, the CDR3 is TGTGCCAGCAGTGAAGCAGCCCAGCGGGCGGGGGGTGAGCAGTTCTTC. This encodes CASSEAAQRAGGEQFF.

The rearrangement uses TRBV5-1 and TRBJ2-2; TRBD2 matches at 7 bases. V was clipped by 5 bases and J by 2 bases; unmatched bases: 9. CDR3 length: 16 residues. Germline loops: CDR1 SGHRS, CDR2 YFSETQ. The CDR3 DNA reads TGCGCCAGCAGTTCAGTACCGGGAGGCAACACCGGGGAGCTGTTTTTT. Protein product: CASSSVPGGNTGELFF.

The chain recombines TRBV27 with TRBJ2-2; D is possibly TRBD2 (5 bases). Trimming removed 7 bases from V and 4 bases from J, with 22 bases in between. There are 17 residues in the CDR3. Looked up from germline, CDR1 is MNHEY and CDR2 is SMNVEV (reference sequence). The CDR3 here is CASNPRVKVDFTGELFF. The CDR3 DNA reads as TGTGCCAGCAATCCAAGGGTCAAGGTGGACTTCACCGGGGAGCTGTTTTTT.